Below, 9 T cell receptor beta chains from the same sample are listed, as sequenced in a study of blood T cells in healthy people across ages. A second PCR, run for roughly 7 to 12 cycles, used a sample-barcoded 5' primer plus a J-beta primer mix. Using its own MiXCR run on the 5' RACE reads, TCRdb lists one record per CDR3 protein. The sample carries roughly 1.5 million distinct CDR3 sequences, 35% to 45% recorded once. The sequencing input was blood. The receptor source for this set is a woman between 18 and 30 years old in good health.

This clonotype was detected a few times. The chain couples TRBV9 to TRBJ2-5; weak D call: TRBD2 (5 bases). Germline V gives CDR1 SGDLS, CDR2 YYNGEE. V shed 0 bases and J shed 2 bases, with 8 bases lying between them. This CDR3 has 14 residues. In DNA, the CDR3 is TGTGCCAGCAGCGTAGCTGACTATCAAGAGACCCAGTACTTC. As protein: CASSVADYQETQYF.

A single count supports this clonotype. The J gene is TRBJ1-1, the V gene TRBV12-3 or TRBV12-4; D is unresolved. The ends were cut back, 7 bases at V and 5 bases at J, with 17 bases in the middle. The CDR3 loop spans 14 amino acids. CDR3 protein: CASTVGSLWTEAFF. CDR3 in DNA: TGTGCCAGCACGGTCGGTAGTTTATGGACTGAAGCTTTCTTT.

The chain couples TRBV7-6 to TRBJ2-3, with D maybe TRBD2 (6 bases). The CDR3 has 13 residues. Germline V gene lookup returns CDR1 SGHVS and CDR2 FNYEAQ. Trimming shortened V by 10 bases and J by 4 bases, and 15 bases separated the two germline ends. The CDR3 is CATRGGSADTQYF. CDR3 DNA sequence: TGTGCCACTAGGGGAGGATCTGCAGATACGCAGTATTTT. Full variable domain (remainder filled in from reference TRBV7-6 and TRBJ2-3): GAGVSQSPRYKVTKRGQDVALRCDPISGHVSLYWYRQALGQGPEFLTYFNYEAQQDKSGLPNDRFSAERPEGSISTLTIQRTEQRDSAMYRCATRGGSADTQYFGPGTRLTVL.

The chain couples TRBV27 to TRBJ1-5, with 11 bases lining up with TRBD1. Germline values: CDR1 MNHEY, CDR2 SMNVEV (reference sequence). V was clipped by 8 bases and J by 3 bases; unmatched bases: 3. The CDR3 runs to 14 residues. DNA of the CDR3: TGTGCCAGCGGGGACAGGGGGTTCAATCAGCCCCAGCATTTT. Amino acid sequence: CASGDRGFNQPQHF.

The gene calls are TRBV4-3 and TRBJ1-6; D may be TRBD1 (6 bases). This CDR3 is 15 amino acids long. Per germline, CDR1 LGHNA and CDR2 YSLEER. Trimming stripped 2 bases from V and 9 bases from J, with 14 bases between. The CDR3 DNA is TGCGCCAGCAGCCAACGGGCGGGGGCATCTTCACCCCTCCACTTT. Its protein is CASSQRAGASSPLHF.

Comment on this clonotype: Being one base from a much bigger clone, this may be a read error. This sequence joins TRBV9 and TRBJ2-5; D remains ambiguous. Near its end, the DNA agrees better with TRBJ2-1, so the J call may be wrong. The CDR3 extends over 13 amino acids. Germline V gene sequence: CDR1 SGDLS, CDR2 YYNGEE. CDR3 sequence: CASSVGYQETQFF. CDR3 DNA: TGTGCCAGCAGCGTAGGGTACCAAGAGACCCAGTTCTTC.

This clonotype was detected a few times. The chain links TRBV30 to TRBJ1-5; perhaps TRBD1 as D (6 bases). V was pared by 3 bases and J by 0 bases, with 9 bases between. Germline V gives CDR1 GTSNPN, CDR2 SVGIG (reference sequence). The length of the CDR3 is 14 residues. CDR3 protein: CAWSKTGSNQPQHF. Here the CDR3 DNA reads TGTGCCTGGAGCAAGACAGGTAGCAATCAGCCCCAGCATTTT.

The V call is TRBV27, the J call TRBJ2-1; D perhaps matches TRBD2 (7 bases). V was clipped by 6 bases and J by 11 bases, with 11 bases between them. The germline CDR1 and CDR2 sequences are MNHEY and SMNVEV (reference sequence). CDR3 length: 11 amino acids. Here the CDR3 DNA reads TGTGCCAGCAGACAGCGGGACAAGCAGTTCTTC. It translates to CASRQRDKQFF.

This clonotype has only a few counts. The chain joins TRBV7-3 to TRBJ2-3; 7 bases align to TRBD1. The CDR3 is 17 amino acids. CDR1 is SGHTA and CDR2 is FQGTGA in the germline V gene. With V trimmed by 0 bases and J by 4 bases, 10 bases remained unmatched. The CDR3 DNA sequence: TGTGCCAGCAGCTTAACCCCCCTAGGGGGCGGCGCAGATACGCAGTATTTT. Translation: CASSLTPLGGGADTQYF.